A single sample gave rise to the 26 T cell receptor beta chains below, sequenced in a study of cytomegalovirus exposure and HLA in healthy donors (dated by TCRdb to about 2017). To prepare the library, the immunoSEQ multiplex PCR assay was applied. TCRdb mirrors the immuneACCESS table, restricted to in-frame sequences. Some clones are absent from its copies; in checked studies, under half trace to an unresolved V gene, and the reason for the others is unknown. For this sample the table gives over 60,000 clones, of which 85% to 95% were detected only once. The ten largest clones represent approximately 3.4% of the sample. Input material: PBMCs. Every receptor here comes from a man younger than 30 in good health and CMV-seronegative.

The genes are TRBV30 and TRBJ1-1, with D uncertain. Trimming removed 4 bases from V and 1 base from J, with 10 bases in between. Per germline, CDR1 GTSNPN and CDR2 SVGIG (reference sequence). The CDR3 runs to 13 residues. CDR3 residues: CAWIPLGNTEAFF. The DNA of the CDR3 is TGTGCCTGGATCCCACTCGGGAACACTGAAGCTTTCTTT.

This CDR3 reads CASSRDRGLPNEKLFF. In nucleotides, the CDR3 is TGTGCCAGCAGCCGGGACAGGGGACTACCTAATGAAAAACTGTTTTTT. The rearrangement joins TRBV13 to TRBJ1-4; 10 nucleotides line up with TRBD1. The junction had 6 bases not matched to a gene; V was cut back by 5 bases and J by 3 bases. CDR3 length: 16 amino acids. The V gene's germline CDR1 is PRHDT and CDR2 FYEKMQ (reference sequence).

The gene calls are TRBV29-1 and TRBJ1-2; D call uncertain. The CDR3 consists of 13 residues. Germline loops: CDR1 SQVTM, CDR2 ANQGSEA. Trimming shortened V by 3 bases and J by 5 bases, and 13 bases separated the two germline ends. CDR3 coding DNA: TGCAGCGTTGACGTTCCGGGAAAATATGGCTACACCTTC. Amino acid sequence: CSVDVPGKYGYTF.

This clone was observed a single time. The genes are TRBV28 and TRBJ1-2; D gene uncertain. The CDR3 is 14 amino acids. Trimming pared 2 bases from V and 2 bases from J, leaving 9 bases between. CDR1 is MDHEN and CDR2 is SYDVKM in the germline V gene. CDR3 sequence (DNA): TGTGCCAGCAGTTTAAGTGGCGGGAACTATGGCTACACCTTC. Protein: CASSLSGGNYGYTF.

The J gene is TRBJ1-1, the V gene TRBV5-6, with 7 positions matching TRBD1. CDR1 SGHDT and CDR2 YYEEEE come from the germline V gene. J gave up 0 bases and V 3 bases, and 5 bases lay outside the gene matches. The CDR3 runs 15 residues. CDR3 sequence: CASSYPGQMNTEAFF. Here the CDR3 DNA reads TGTGCCAGCAGCTACCCGGGACAGATGAACACTGAAGCTTTCTTT.

CDR3 amino acids: CASSFAGRRNTGELFF. The CDR3 coding sequence is TGTGCCAGCAGCTTTGCGGGACGGAGAAACACCGGGGAGCTGTTTTTT. The chain uses TRBV5-5 and TRBJ2-2; tentative D call: TRBD2 (6 bases). V lost 2 bases and J 2 bases, leaving 13 bases between the germline ends. Germline CDR1 SGHKS, CDR2 YYEKEE (reference sequence). This CDR3 is 16 amino acids long.

This clone was observed once. V and J are TRBV30 and TRBJ1-5; D is possibly TRBD1 (5 bases). The CDR3 is made up of 14 amino acids. CDR1 is GTSNPN and CDR2 is SVGIG in the germline V gene (reference sequence). Deletions cut 1 base from V and 1 base from J, with 8 bases between. CDR3 bases: TGTGCCTGGAGTGGCGGGGGGAGCAATCAGCCCCAGCATTTT. Translation: CAWSGGGSNQPQHF.

The chain uses TRBV15 and TRBJ2-5; D uncertain. This CDR3 has 13 residues. Trimming took 0 bases from V and 3 from J, leaving 5 bases between them. CDR1 LNHNV and CDR2 YYDKDF come from the germline V gene (reference sequence). The CDR3 region has the DNA TGTGCCACCAGCAGAGATCGGGAAGAGACCCAGTACTTC. It yields the protein CATSRDREETQYF.

The rearrangement joins TRBV5-6 to TRBJ2-1; D not resolved. The length of the CDR3 is 13 residues. Deletions cut 6 bases from V and 6 bases from J, with 13 bases between. The germline V gene encodes CDR1 SGHDT and CDR2 YYEEEE. The CDR3 sequence is CASNSPFGNEQFF. The CDR3 nucleotides are TGTGCCAGCAACTCCCCATTCGGCAATGAGCAGTTCTTC.

The genes are TRBV7-9 and TRBJ2-7; D is uncertain. Germline values: CDR1 SEHNR, CDR2 FQNEAQ (reference sequence). The CDR3 is made up of 12 amino acids. Trimming shortened V by 3 bases and J by 2 bases, and 5 bases separated the two germline ends. The CDR3 DNA follows: TGTGCCAGCAGCTTTAATACCTACGAGCAGTACTTC. It codes for CASSFNTYEQYF.

This chain joins TRBV5-4 and TRBJ2-3; 11 bases are a match to TRBD2. Germline V gives CDR1 SGHNT, CDR2 YYREEE (reference sequence). V shed 2 bases and J 6 bases; nucleotides not matched to a gene: 8. The CDR3 extends over 16 amino acids. The CDR3 region is CASSFFSGGARDTQYF. DNA of the CDR3: TGTGCCAGCAGCTTCTTTAGCGGGGGGGCCAGGGATACGCAGTATTTT. Looking up the rest from reference TRBV5-4 and TRBJ2-3 gives the full variable domain: ETGVTQSPTHLIKTRGQQVTLRCSSQSGHNTVSWYQQALGQGPQFIFQYYREEENGRGNFPPRFSGLQFPNYSSELNVNALELDDSALYLCASSFFSGGARDTQYFGPGTRLTVL.

This chain connects TRBV5-1 to TRBJ2-1, with a tentative D call TRBD2 (6 bases). Germline lookup yields CDR1 SGHRS and CDR2 YFSETQ. V lost 4 bases, J lost 4 bases, and 15 bases lay in between. The CDR3 consists of 15 residues. The CDR3 reads CASSMRDSLYNEQFF. In DNA, the CDR3 is TGCGCCAGCAGCATGAGGGACTCCCTTTACAATGAGCAGTTCTTC.

The CDR3 DNA sequence: TGTGCCAGCAGCCCGGCAGGAGGGAATGAAAAACTGTTTTTT. It encodes CASSPAGGNEKLFF. The J gene is TRBJ1-4, the V gene TRBV28; D is undetermined. The CDR3 loop spans 14 amino acids. Per the germline V gene, CDR1 is MDHEN and CDR2 is SYDVKM. Trimming took off 6 bases at V and 5 bases at J, with 13 bases between the two ends.

The count of this clone is one. The V call is TRBV5-4, the J call TRBJ1-1, with D tentatively TRBD1 (6 bases). V was pared by 0 bases and J by 0 bases, with 9 bases between. Germline CDR1 SGHNT, CDR2 YYREEE (reference sequence). The CDR3 consists of 15 residues. The DNA for the CDR3 is TGTGCCAGCAGCTTGGGGGACATAATGAACACTGAAGCTTTCTTT. Translation gives CASSLGDIMNTEAFF.

V and J are TRBV2 and TRBJ2-4; 7 positions match TRBD1. J was trimmed by 10 bases and V by 5 bases; bases with no gene match: 5. Germline CDR1 and CDR2: SNHLY and FYNNEI. CDR3 length equals 12 residues. In nucleotides, the CDR3 is TGTGCCAGCAGTCCCGACAGGGCGATTCAGTACTTC. This sequence encodes CASSPDRAIQYF.

The chain links TRBV30 to TRBJ1-1; D is unresolved. This CDR3 spans 13 amino acids. Germline-derived CDR1 and CDR2 are GTSNPN and SVGIG (reference sequence). The V gene lost 1 base and the J gene lost 4 bases, with 10 bases spanning the gap. CDR3 residues: CAWSAGSGTEAFF. DNA of the CDR3: TGTGCCTGGAGTGCTGGGTCAGGCACTGAAGCTTTCTTT.

J is TRBJ2-5 and V is TRBV5-1; 8 positions agree with TRBD1. The CDR3 covers 17 residues. J gave up 5 bases and V 0 bases, and 12 bases lay outside the gene matches. CDR1 is SGHRS, CDR2 YFSETQ, per germline. CDR3 loop: CASSLAGRTGKGETQYF. The CDR3, as DNA: TGCGCCAGCAGCTTGGCGGGTCGGACAGGGAAAGGGGAGACCCAGTACTTC.

The V and J genes are TRBV23-1 and TRBJ1-5; D unresolved. TRBV23-1 has ORF status, its function being uncertain. V lost 0 bases, J lost 6 bases, and 12 bases lay in between. The CDR3 length is 15 residues. The CDR3, as DNA: TGCGCCAGCAGTCAATCGCGCCCGAGCGGTCAGCCCCAGCATTTT. Translated, it gives CASSQSRPSGQPQHF.

The rearrangement joins TRBV6-5 to TRBJ2-4, with 9 positions matching TRBD1. This CDR3 comprises 14 residues. With 6 bases clipped from V and 6 bases from J, the junction kept 6 bases outside the gene matches. CDR1 and CDR2 (germline): MNHEY, SVGAGI. CDR3 loop: CASRKQGAANIQYF. The CDR3, as DNA: TGTGCCAGCAGAAAACAGGGGGCGGCAAACATTCAGTACTTC.

The chain couples TRBV5-1 to TRBJ2-2, with D unclear. The CDR3 covers 14 residues. The V and J ends lost 0 bases and 4 bases respectively, with 7 bases between them. Germline CDR1 SGHRS, CDR2 YFSETQ. Written as DNA, the CDR3 is TGCGCCAGCAGCTTGGGCGGTGGCACCGGGGAGCTGTTTTTT. It translates to CASSLGGGTGELFF.

This chain joins TRBV10-3 and TRBJ1-1; 10 bases align to TRBD1. CDR1 and CDR2 from the germline V gene are ENHRY and SYGVKD. The CDR3 has 13 residues. After removal of 5 bases from V and 6 bases from J, the junction contained 3 bases not matched to a gene. The CDR3 sequence is CAISRDRGPEAFF. The CDR3 nucleotides are TGTGCCATCAGTCGGGACAGGGGCCCTGAAGCTTTCTTT.

This clone was recorded only once. The chain combines TRBV19 with TRBJ2-5, with TRBD1 matching over 7 bases. Germline V gene lookup returns CDR1 LNHDA and CDR2 SQIVND (reference sequence). The CDR3 runs 18 residues. The trim removed 5 bases at V and 5 bases at J, leaving 20 bases unmatched. DNA of the CDR3: TGTGCCAGTAGTGCAGACAGGGTTGCCACTTCTCAGCGGGAGACCCAGTACTTC. Amino acids: CASSADRVATSQRETQYF.

The chain combines TRBV14 with TRBJ2-1; the match to TRBD2 covers 7 bases. This CDR3 region has 14 residues. V gave up 8 bases and J gave up 7 bases; unmatched junction bases: 11. Germline assignment: CDR1 SGHDN and CDR2 FVKESK. The DNA of the CDR3 is TGTGCCAGCCACCCGCGGGGGTCTGTGAATGAGCAGTTCTTC. Translating gives CASHPRGSVNEQFF.

The chain carries TRBV6-4 and TRBJ2-5, with 11 bases aligning to TRBD2. The CDR3 is 15 amino acids. CDR1 and CDR2 from the germline V gene are MRHNA and SNTAGT. The junction had 7 bases not matched to a gene; V was cut back by 6 bases and J by 4 bases. Here the CDR3 DNA reads TGTGCCAGCAGCCCGACTAGCGGGGCCTCAGAGACCCAGTACTTC. It is translated as CASSPTSGASETQYF.

The genes are TRBV7-2 and TRBJ1-6; 8 nucleotides line up with TRBD1. This CDR3 comprises 16 residues. V was pared by 6 bases and J by 9 bases, with 13 bases of the junction left unmatched. Germline CDR1 SGHTA, CDR2 FQGNSA. CDR3 in amino acids: CASSATTGQGTSPLHF. CDR3 sequence (DNA): TGTGCCAGCAGTGCTACTACCGGACAGGGCACTTCACCCCTCCACTTT.

The V call is TRBV7-2, the J call TRBJ1-3; weak D call: TRBD1 (5 bases). Germline CDR1 and CDR2: SGHTA and FQGNSA. This CDR3 has 16 amino acids. Deletions cut 1 base from V and 2 bases from J, with 12 bases between. The CDR3 DNA is TGTGCCAGCAGCTTAGGGCCCGACAGAGCTGGAAACACCATATATTTT. It translates to CASSLGPDRAGNTIYF.